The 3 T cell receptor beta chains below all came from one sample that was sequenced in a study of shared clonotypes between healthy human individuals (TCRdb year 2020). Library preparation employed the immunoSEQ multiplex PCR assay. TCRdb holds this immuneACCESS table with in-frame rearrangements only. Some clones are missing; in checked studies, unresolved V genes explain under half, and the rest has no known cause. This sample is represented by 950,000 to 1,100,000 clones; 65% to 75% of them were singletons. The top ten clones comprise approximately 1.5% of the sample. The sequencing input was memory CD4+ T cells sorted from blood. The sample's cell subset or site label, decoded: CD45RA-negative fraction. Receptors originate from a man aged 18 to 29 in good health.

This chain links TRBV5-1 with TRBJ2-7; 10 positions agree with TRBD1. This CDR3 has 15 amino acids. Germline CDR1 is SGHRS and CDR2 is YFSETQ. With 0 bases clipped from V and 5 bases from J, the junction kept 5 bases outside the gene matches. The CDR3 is CASSLVGQGRNEQYF. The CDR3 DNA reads TGCGCCAGCAGCTTGGTGGGACAGGGGAGGAACGAGCAGTACTTC.

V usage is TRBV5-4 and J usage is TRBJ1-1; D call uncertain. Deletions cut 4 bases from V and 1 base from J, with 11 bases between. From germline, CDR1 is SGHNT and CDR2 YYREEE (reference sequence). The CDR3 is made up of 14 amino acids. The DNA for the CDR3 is TGTGCCAGCAGCCACCCGACCTGGAACACTGAAGCTTTCTTT. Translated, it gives CASSHPTWNTEAFF. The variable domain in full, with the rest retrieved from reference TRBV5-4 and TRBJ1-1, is ETGVTQSPTHLIKTRGQQVTLRCSSQSGHNTVSWYQQALGQGPQFIFQYYREEENGRGNFPPRFSGLQFPNYSSELNVNALELDDSALYLCASSHPTWNTEAFFGQGTRLTVV.

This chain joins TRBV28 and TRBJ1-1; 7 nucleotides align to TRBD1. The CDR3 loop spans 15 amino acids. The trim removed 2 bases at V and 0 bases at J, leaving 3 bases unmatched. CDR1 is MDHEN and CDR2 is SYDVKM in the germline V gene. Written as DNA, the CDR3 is TGTGCCAGCAGTTTACCGGACAGGATGAACACTGAAGCTTTCTTT. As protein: CASSLPDRMNTEAFF. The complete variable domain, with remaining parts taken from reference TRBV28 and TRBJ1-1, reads DVKVTQSSRYLVKRTGEKVFLECVQDMDHENMFWYRQDPGLGLRLIYFSYDVKMKEKGDIPEGYSVSREKKERFSLILESASTNQTSMYLCASSLPDRMNTEAFFGQGTRLTVV.